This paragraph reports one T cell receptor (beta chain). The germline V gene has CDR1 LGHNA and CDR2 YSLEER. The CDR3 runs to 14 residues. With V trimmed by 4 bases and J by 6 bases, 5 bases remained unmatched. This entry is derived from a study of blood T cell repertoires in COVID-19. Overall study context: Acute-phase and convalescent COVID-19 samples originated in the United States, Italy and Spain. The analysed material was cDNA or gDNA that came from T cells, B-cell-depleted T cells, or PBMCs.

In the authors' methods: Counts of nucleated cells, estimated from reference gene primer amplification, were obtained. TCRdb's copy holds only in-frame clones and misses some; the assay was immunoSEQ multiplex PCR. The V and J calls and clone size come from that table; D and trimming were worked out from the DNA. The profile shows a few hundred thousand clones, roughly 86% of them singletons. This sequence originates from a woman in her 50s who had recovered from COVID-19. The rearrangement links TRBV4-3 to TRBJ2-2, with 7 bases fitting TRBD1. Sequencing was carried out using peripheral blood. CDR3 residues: CASSRVTGAGELFF. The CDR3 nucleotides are TGCGCCAGCAGCCGGGTTACAGGGGCCGGGGAGCTGTTTTTT.